This TCR beta chain is from a study of blood T cells in healthy people across ages. This clonotype showed up just a few times. V was cut by 2 bases and J by 9 bases, with 13 bases left in between. The CDR3 is made up of 13 amino acids. The V gene's germline CDR1 is SGHDN and CDR2 FVKESK. The authors ran a second PCR of 7 to 11 cycles using a sample-barcoded 5' primer and a J-beta primer mix. TCRdb redid the calling of the 5' RACE reads with MiXCR, one entry per CDR3 protein. This table holds about 1.6 million distinct CDR3 sequences, about 31% found once. The chain is built from TRBV14 and TRBJ1-2, with no clear D. The sample taken for sequencing was blood. The sequence derives from a woman in her thirties in good health. CDR3 residues: CASSQLSYWRYTF. The CDR3 DNA sequence: TGTGCCAGCAGCCAACTAAGCTATTGGCGCTACACCTTC.